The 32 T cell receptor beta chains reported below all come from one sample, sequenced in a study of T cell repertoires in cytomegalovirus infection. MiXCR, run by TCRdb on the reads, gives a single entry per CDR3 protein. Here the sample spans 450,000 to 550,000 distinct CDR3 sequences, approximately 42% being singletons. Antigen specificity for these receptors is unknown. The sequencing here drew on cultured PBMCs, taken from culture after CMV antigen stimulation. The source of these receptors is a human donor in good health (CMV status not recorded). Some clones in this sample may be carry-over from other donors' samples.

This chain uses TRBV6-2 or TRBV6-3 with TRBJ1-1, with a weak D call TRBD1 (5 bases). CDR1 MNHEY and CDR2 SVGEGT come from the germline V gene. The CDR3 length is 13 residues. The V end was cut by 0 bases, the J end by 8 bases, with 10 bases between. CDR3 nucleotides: TGTGCCAGCAGTTACTCCCCGGGACCCGAAGCTTTCTTT. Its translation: CASSYSPGPEAFF.

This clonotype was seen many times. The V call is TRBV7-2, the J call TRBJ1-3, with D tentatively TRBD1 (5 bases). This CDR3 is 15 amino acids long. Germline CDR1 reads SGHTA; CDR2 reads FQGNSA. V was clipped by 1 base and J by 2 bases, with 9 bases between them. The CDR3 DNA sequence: TGTGCCAGCAGCTTAGTTCCGGGGCCTGGAAACACCATATATTTT. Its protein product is CASSLVPGPGNTIYF.

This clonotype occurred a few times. This CDR3 is CASSLKASGRNEQFF. CDR3 sequence (DNA): TGTGCCAGCAGCTTAAAGGCTAGCGGGAGAAATGAGCAGTTCTTC. The V and J genes are TRBV7-6 and TRBJ2-1; the match to TRBD2 covers 10 bases. There are 15 residues in the CDR3. Germline V gives CDR1 SGHVS, CDR2 FNYEAQ. J was trimmed by 7 bases and V by 2 bases; bases with no gene match: 5.

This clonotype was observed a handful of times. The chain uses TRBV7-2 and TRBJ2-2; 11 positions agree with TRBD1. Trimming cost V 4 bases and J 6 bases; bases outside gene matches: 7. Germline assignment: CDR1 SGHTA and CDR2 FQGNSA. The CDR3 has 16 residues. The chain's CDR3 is CASSWTGGLVAGELFF. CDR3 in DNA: TGTGCCAGCAGCTGGACAGGGGGCTTGGTTGCCGGGGAGCTGTTTTTT.

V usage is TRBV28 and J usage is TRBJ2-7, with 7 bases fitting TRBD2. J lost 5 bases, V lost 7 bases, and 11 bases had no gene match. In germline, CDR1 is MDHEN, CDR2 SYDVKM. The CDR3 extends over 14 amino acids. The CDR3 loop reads CASTYSGGWDEQYF. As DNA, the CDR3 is TGTGCCAGCACTTACTCGGGAGGTTGGGACGAGCAGTACTTC.

The CDR3 DNA reads TGTGCCAGCAGTAGGGGGGACAGCTCCTACGAGCAGTACTTC. Residues: CASSRGDSSYEQYF. The rearrangement joins TRBV6-5 to TRBJ2-7, with a weak D call TRBD1 (7 bases). Germline assignment: CDR1 MNHEY and CDR2 SVGAGI. V was shortened by 5 bases and J by 0 bases, with 11 bases between the two germline ends. CDR3 length equals 14 residues.

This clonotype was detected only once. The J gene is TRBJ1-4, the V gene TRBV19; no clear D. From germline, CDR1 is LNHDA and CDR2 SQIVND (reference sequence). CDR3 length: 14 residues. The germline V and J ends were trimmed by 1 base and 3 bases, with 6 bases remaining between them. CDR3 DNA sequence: TGTGCCAGTAGTATAGGGCAGCCTAATGAAAAACTGTTTTTT. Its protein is CASSIGQPNEKLFF.

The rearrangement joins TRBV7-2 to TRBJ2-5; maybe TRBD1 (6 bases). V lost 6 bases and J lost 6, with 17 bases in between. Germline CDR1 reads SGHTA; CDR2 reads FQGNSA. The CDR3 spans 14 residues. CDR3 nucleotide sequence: TGTGCCAGCAGATTAAGGGGGATAGGGCAGACCCAGTACTTC. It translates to CASRLRGIGQTQYF.

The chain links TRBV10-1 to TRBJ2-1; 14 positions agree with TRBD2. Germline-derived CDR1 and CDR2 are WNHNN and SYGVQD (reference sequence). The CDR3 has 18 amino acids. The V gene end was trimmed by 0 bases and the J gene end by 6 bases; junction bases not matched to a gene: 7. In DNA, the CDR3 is TGCGCCAGCAGTGAGTCGACTAGCGGGAGGGCTTGGGGCAATGAGCAGTTCTTC. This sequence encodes CASSESTSGRAWGNEQFF.

The CDR3 DNA reads TGTGCCAGCTTTGGGTTTCGGGGACAAGAGACCCAGTACTTC. The encoded protein is CASFGFRGQETQYF. The chain links TRBV7-6 to TRBJ2-5; perhaps TRBD2 as D (5 bases). Germline lookup yields CDR1 SGHVS and CDR2 FNYEAQ. CDR3 length: 14 amino acids. Trimming shortened V by 8 bases and J by 2 bases, and 15 bases separated the two germline ends.

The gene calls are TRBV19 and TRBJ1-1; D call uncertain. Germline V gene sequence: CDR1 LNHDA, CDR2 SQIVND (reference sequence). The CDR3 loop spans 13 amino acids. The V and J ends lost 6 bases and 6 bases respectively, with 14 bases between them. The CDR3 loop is CASRPHLGSEAFF. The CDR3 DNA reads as TGTGCCAGTAGACCCCATCTCGGCTCTGAAGCTTTCTTT.

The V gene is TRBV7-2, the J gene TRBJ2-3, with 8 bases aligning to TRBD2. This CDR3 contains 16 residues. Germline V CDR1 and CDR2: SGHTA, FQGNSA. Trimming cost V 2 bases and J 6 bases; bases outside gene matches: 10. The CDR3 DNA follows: TGTGCCAGCAGCTTACGTCCAGCGGGAGTGCATGATACGCAGTATTTT. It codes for CASSLRPAGVHDTQYF. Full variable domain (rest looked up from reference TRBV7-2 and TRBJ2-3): GAGVSQSPSNKVTEKGKDVELRCDPISGHTALYWYRQSLGQGLEFLIYFQGNSAPDKSGLPSDRFSAERTGGSVSTLTIQRTQQEDSAVYLCASSLRPAGVHDTQYFGPGTRLTVL.

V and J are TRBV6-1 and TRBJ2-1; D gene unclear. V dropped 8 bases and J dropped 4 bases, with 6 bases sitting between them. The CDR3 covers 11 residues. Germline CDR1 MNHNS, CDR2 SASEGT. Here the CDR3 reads CASLKYNEQFF. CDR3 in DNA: TGTGCCAGCCTGAAGTACAATGAGCAGTTCTTC.

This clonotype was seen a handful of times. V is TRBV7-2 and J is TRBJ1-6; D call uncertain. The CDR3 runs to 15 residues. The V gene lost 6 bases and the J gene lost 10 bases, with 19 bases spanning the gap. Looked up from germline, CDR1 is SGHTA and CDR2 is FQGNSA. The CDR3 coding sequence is TGTGCCAGCAGTCCCACCCGCGGGCCCCAGTCACCCCTCCACTTT. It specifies CASSPTRGPQSPLHF.

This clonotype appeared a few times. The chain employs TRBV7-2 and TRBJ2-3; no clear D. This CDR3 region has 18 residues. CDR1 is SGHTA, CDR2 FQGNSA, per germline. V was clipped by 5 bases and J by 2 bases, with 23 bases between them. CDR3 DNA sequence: TGTGCCAGCAGCAAAGCTCGGGCCTCACCAATTGTCACAGATACGCAGTATTTT. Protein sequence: CASSKARASPIVTDTQYF.

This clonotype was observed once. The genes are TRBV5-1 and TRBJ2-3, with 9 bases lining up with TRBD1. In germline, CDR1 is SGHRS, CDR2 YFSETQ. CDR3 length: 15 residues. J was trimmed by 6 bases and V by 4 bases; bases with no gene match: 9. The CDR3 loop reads CASSPGTGFSDTQYF. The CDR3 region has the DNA TGCGCCAGCAGCCCCGGGACAGGGTTTTCCGATACGCAGTATTTT.

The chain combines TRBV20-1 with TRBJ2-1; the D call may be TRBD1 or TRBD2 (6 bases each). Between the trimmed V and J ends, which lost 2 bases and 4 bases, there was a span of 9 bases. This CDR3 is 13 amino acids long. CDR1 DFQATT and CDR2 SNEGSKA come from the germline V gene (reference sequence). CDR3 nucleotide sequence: TGCAGTGCTAGACAGGGGACTTACAATGAGCAGTTCTTC. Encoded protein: CSARQGTYNEQFF.

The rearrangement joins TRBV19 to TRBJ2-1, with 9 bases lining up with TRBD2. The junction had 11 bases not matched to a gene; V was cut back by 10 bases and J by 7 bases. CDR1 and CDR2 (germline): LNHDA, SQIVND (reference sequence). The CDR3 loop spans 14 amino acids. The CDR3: CATEVSGGGNEQFF. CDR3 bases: TGTGCCACGGAGGTTAGCGGGGGAGGGAATGAGCAGTTCTTC.

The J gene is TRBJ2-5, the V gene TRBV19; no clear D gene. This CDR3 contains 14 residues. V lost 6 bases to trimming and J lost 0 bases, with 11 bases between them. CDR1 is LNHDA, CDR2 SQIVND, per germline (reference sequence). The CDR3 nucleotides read TGTGCCAGTAGCATCGGACGGTACCAAGAGACCCAGTACTTC. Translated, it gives CASSIGRYQETQYF. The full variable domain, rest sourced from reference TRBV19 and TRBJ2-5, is DGGITQSPKYLFRKEGQNVTLSCEQNLNHDAMYWYRQDPGQGLRLIYYSQIVNDFQKGDIAEGYSVSREKKESFPLTVTSAQKNPTAFYLCASSIGRYQETQYFGPGTRLLVL.

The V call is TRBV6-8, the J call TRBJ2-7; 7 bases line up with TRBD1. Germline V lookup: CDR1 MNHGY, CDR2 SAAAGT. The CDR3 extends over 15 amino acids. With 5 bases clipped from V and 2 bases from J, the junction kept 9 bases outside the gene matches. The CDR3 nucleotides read TGTGCCAGCAGTGCAAACAGGGGTATGGCCTACGAGCAGTACTTC. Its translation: CASSANRGMAYEQYF.

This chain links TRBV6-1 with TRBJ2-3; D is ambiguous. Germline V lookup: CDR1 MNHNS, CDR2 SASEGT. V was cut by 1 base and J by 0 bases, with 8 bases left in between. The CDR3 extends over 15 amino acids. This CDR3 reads CASSEGLFSTDTQYF. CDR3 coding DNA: TGTGCCAGCAGTGAAGGCCTGTTTAGCACAGATACGCAGTATTTT.

The CDR3 reads CATARGNTEAFF. DNA of the CDR3: TGTGCCACCGCACGGGGAAACACTGAAGCTTTCTTT. The chain recombines TRBV12-3 or TRBV12-4 with TRBJ1-1; D gene uncertain. Trimming removed 10 bases from V and 2 bases from J, with 11 bases in between. This CDR3 has 12 residues.

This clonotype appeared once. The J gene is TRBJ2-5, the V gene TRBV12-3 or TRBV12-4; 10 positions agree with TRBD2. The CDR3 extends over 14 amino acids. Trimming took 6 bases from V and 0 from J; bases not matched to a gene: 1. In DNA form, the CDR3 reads TGTGCCAGCAGACTAGCGGGATACCAAGAGACCCAGTACTTC. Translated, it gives CASRLAGYQETQYF.

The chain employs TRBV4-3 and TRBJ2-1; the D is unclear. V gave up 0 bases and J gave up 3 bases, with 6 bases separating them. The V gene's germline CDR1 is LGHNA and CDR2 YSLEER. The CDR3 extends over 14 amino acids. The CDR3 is CASSQDRIYNEQFF. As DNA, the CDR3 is TGCGCCAGCAGCCAAGATCGTATCTACAATGAGCAGTTCTTC.

CDR3 in DNA: TGTGCCAGCAGTTTATTAGCGCAGGACTACGAGCAGTACTTC. Its translation is CASSLLAQDYEQYF. The rearrangement uses TRBV27 and TRBJ2-7; D possibly corresponds to TRBD2 (5 bases). Germline V lookup: CDR1 MNHEY, CDR2 SMNVEV (reference sequence). Trimming shortened V by 1 base and J by 3 bases, and 10 bases separated the two germline ends. The CDR3 runs to 14 residues.

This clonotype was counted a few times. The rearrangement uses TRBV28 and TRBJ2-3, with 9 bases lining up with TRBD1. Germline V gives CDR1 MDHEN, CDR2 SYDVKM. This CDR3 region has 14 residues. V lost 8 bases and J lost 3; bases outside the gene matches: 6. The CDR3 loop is CASSDRGWTDTQYF. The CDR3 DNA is TGTGCCAGCTCAGACAGGGGGTGGACAGATACGCAGTATTTT.

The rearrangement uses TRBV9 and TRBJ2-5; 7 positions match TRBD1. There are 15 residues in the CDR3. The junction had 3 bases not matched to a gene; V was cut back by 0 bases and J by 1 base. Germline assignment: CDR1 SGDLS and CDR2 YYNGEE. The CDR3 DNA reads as TGTGCCAGCAGCGTAGGGACAGGACCCCAAGAGACCCAGTACTTC. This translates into CASSVGTGPQETQYF.

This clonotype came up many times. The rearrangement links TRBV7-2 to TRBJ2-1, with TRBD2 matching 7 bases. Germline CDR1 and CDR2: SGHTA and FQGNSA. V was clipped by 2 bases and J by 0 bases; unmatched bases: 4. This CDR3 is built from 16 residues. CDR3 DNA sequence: TGTGCCAGCAGCTTATCGGGCGGGAGCTCCTACAATGAGCAGTTCTTC. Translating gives CASSLSGGSSYNEQFF.

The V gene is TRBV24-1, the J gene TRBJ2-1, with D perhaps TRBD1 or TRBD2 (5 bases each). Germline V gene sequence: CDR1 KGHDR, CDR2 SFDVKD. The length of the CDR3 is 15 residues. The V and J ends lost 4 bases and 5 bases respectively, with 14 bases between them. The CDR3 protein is CATSEPRDGDNEQFF. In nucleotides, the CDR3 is TGTGCCACCAGTGAGCCCCGGGACGGAGACAATGAGCAGTTCTTC.

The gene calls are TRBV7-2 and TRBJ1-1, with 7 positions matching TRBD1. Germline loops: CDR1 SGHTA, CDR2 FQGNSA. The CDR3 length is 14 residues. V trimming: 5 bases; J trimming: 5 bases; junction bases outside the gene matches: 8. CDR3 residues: CASSPRQGGTEAFF. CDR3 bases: TGTGCCAGCAGCCCGAGACAGGGAGGGACTGAAGCTTTCTTT.

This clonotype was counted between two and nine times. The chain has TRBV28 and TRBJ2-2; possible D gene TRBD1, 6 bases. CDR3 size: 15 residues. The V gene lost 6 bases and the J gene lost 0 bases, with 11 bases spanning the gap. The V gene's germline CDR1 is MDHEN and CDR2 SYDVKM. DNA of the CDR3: TGTGCCAGCAGCCCGGGACACGCGAACACCGGGGAGCTGTTTTTT. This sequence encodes CASSPGHANTGELFF.

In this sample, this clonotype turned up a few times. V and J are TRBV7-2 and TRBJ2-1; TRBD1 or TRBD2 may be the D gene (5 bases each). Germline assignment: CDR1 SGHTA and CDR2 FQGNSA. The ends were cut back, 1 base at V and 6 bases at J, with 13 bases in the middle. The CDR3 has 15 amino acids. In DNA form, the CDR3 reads TGTGCCAGCAGCTTAGATACCGGGACCGGCAATGAGCAGTTCTTC. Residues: CASSLDTGTGNEQFF.